This T cell receptor (beta chain) was sequenced during a study of T cell responses to AZD1222 COVID-19 vaccine. Whole-study results and caveats: Across spike, vaccine-associated CD4 TCRs were found, dominant at 160-218 and 743-854. Clonal diversity was possibly underestimated, and the donors were mostly white British, with more females.

The V gene's germline CDR1 is MNHEY and CDR2 SMNVEV (reference sequence). Trimming cost V 6 bases and J 7 bases, with 19 bases left between them. The CDR3 is 14 residues long. A remark on this clone: Antigen specificity is unknown.

Measured with immunoSEQ multiplex PCR; TCRdb has only the in-frame clones, and not every one. In the table there are some 93,000 clones, roughly 90% of which are singletons. The chain couples TRBV27 to TRBJ2-7; either TRBD1 or TRBD2 may supply D (5 bases each). The clonotype originates from an adult who received the AZD1222 COVID-19 vaccine. The sample consisted of peripheral blood, taken 28 days after the second AZD1222 dose. Here the CDR3 reads CASSTRDGRREQYF. In DNA, the CDR3 is TGTGCCAGCAGCACTCGGGACGGGCGGCGGGAGCAGTACTTC.